Following are 5 T cell receptor beta chains from one sample sequenced in a study of blood T cell repertoires in COVID-19. This table comes from immunoSEQ multiplex PCR, and its TCRdb copy is limited to in-frame clones, with some not included. The table includes 81,000 or so clones, roughly 92% detected once. Sequencing was carried out using peripheral blood. The receptor source for this set is a woman aged 55-69 years with active COVID-19.

The chain uses TRBV28 and TRBJ1-5; tentative D call: TRBD1 (5 bases). The CDR3 is 14 amino acids. V shed 2 bases and J shed 3 bases, with 8 bases lying between them. Germline loops: CDR1 MDHEN, CDR2 SYDVKM. CDR3 sequence reads: CASSLGGVNQPQHF. Here the CDR3 DNA reads TGTGCCAGCAGTTTAGGAGGGGTCAATCAGCCCCAGCATTTT.

This rearrangement joins TRBV3-1 (or the pseudogene TRBV3-2) to TRBJ2-1, with D possibly matching TRBD2 (6 bases). Trimming stripped 0 bases from V and 2 bases from J, with 8 bases between. The CDR3 is 15 residues long. CDR1 and CDR2 (germline): LGHDT, YNNKEL (reference sequence). The CDR3 DNA reads TGTGCCAGCAGCCAAGACGCGGGGACCTACAATGAGCAGTTCTTC. Protein sequence: CASSQDAGTYNEQFF.

This clone was found once. The chain links TRBV30 to TRBJ1-1, with unresolved D. The CDR3 has 11 residues. In germline, CDR1 is GTSNPN, CDR2 SVGIG (reference sequence). The ends were cut back, 5 bases at V and 0 bases at J, with 4 bases in the middle. CDR3 loop: CAWALNTEAFF. DNA for the CDR3: TGTGCCTGGGCTCTGAACACTGAAGCTTTCTTT.

The rearrangement joins TRBV4-1 to TRBJ2-6; D is unclear. CDR3 length: 16 residues. Between the trimmed V and J ends, which lost 2 bases and 4 bases, there was a span of 12 bases. The V gene's germline CDR1 is MGHRA and CDR2 YSYEKL. The chain's CDR3 is CASSQRYTSGANVLTF. The CDR3 bases are TGCGCCAGCAGCCAACGATACACCTCCGGGGCCAACGTCCTGACTTTC.

The chain combines TRBV18 with TRBJ2-1; 9 bases agree with TRBD2. Trimming cost V 0 bases and J 1 base; bases outside gene matches: 7. Germline values: CDR1 KGHSH, CDR2 LQKENI. This CDR3 has 18 amino acids. DNA for the CDR3: TGTGCCAGCTCACCACCAGGCGGGGGGGCGGGGTCCTACAATGAGCAGTTCTTC. Translated, it gives CASSPPGGGAGSYNEQFF.